The T cell receptor beta chain under discussion was sequenced for a study of T cell responses to AZD1222 COVID-19 vaccine. Study results and limitations: After two AZD1222 doses, spike-specific TCR breadth and depth rose versus day 0.

The count of this clone is one. The target antigen is unknown. The table came from immunoSEQ multiplex PCR; TCRdb's copy has only in-frame clones and leaves some out. The sample has 120,000 or so clones, approximately 88% seen once. The sample consisted of peripheral blood, taken on day 0 of AZD1222 vaccination. The sequence came from an adult in good health.

Written as DNA, the CDR3 is TGTGCCAGCAGCCCACTCGGGGGGGGGACAGGGAAGCTTTTTAGGCAGCCCCAGCATTTT. Translation gives CASSPLGGGTGKLFRQPQHF. The chain is built from TRBV27 and TRBJ1-5, with 9 bases fitting TRBD1. The V and J ends lost 6 bases and 7 bases, in that order; junction bases with no gene match: 25. Looked up from germline, CDR1 is MNHEY and CDR2 is SMNVEV (reference sequence). The CDR3 covers 20 residues.